The sequence of this TCR beta chain was determined in a study of Ad26.COV2.S vaccination and SARS-CoV-2 variants. Study-level points and caveats: Vaccine recipients surpassed placebo recipients in spike-specific TCR breadth.

With 1 base removed from V and 10 bases from J, the gap between germline ends came to 12 bases. CDR1 and CDR2 (germline): SGHKS, YYEKEE (reference sequence). This CDR3 is built from 13 residues. Treatment meaning: around 19 received Ad26.COV2.S at low or high dose, single or two shots; several received placebo; per-sample allocation not given. Collection of samples fell on day 63 after the first vaccine or placebo injection. The donor's status was that of an adult aged 18-55 years in Boston. TCRdb's table, derived via immunoSEQ multiplex PCR, lists solely in-frame clones and lacks some. The data show almost 400,000 clones, 89% seen once. As regards this clone: Its specificity is unknown.

The material sequenced was peripheral blood, taken in a trial of Ad26.COV2.S vaccine versus placebo. V and J are TRBV5-5 and TRBJ2-1; D assignment may be TRBD1 or TRBD2 (5 bases each). This clonotype originated in a person aged 18-65 years who received the Ad26.COV2.S COVID-19 vaccine or a placebo. DNA of the CDR3: TGTGCCAGCAGCTTGTCCGGGACCCCGGAGCAGTTCTTC. As protein: CASSLSGTPEQFF.